Listed below are T cell receptor beta chains from one sample, sequenced in a study of cytomegalovirus exposure and HLA in healthy donors. Sequencing was performed with immunoSEQ multiplex PCR; in TCRdb, only in-frame clones are kept and a portion is missing. The data hold about 190,000 clones, with over 75% observed a single time. The sample taken for sequencing was PBMCs. The receptors come from a woman aged 45-65 years in good health and CMV-seropositive. CDR3s include the opening cysteine and the closing phenylalanine or tryptophan. A D gene is named only where the DNA matches it firmly. For some rows the clone size is stated as once, few or many, or as a class when expanded; others skip it.

>TRBJ2-6|TRBV25-1|-|-
CASSDVLGANVLTF
TGTGCCAGCAGTGATGTTTTAGGGGCCAACGTCCTGACTTTC
>TRBJ2-7|TRBV9|TRBD2|-
CASTPAAGGSYEQYF
TGTGCCAGCACCCCAGCAGCGGGGGGATCCTACGAGCAGTACTTC
>TRBJ2-7|TRBV15|-|-
CATTESANSYEQYF
TGTGCCACCACCGAAAGCGCAAACTCCTACGAGCAGTACTTC
>TRBJ2-7|TRBV5-6|-|-
CASSSKYLSYEQYF
TGTGCCAGCAGCTCCAAGTACCTATCCTACGAGCAGTACTTC
>TRBJ1-1|TRBV4-1|-|-
CASSLGQVNTEAFF
TGCGCCAGCAGCCTGGGACAAGTGAACACTGAAGCTTTCTTT
>TRBJ1-6|TRBV6-4|-|-
CASRRDTNSPLHF
TGTGCCAGCCGAAGGGACACTAATTCACCCCTCCACTTT
>TRBJ1-1|TRBV4-2|TRBD1|-
CASSPRGLDTEAFF
TGTGCCAGCAGCCCCAGGGGGCTTGACACTGAAGCTTTCTTT
>TRBJ1-5|TRBV6-1|-|-
CASTTSYSNQPQHF
TGTGCCAGCACGACTTCATATAGCAATCAGCCCCAGCATTTT
>TRBJ2-7|TRBV10-3|TRBD2|-
CAISESNLAVSYEQYF
TGTGCCATCAGTGAGTCTAACCTAGCGGTCTCCTACGAGCAGTACTTC
>TRBJ2-3|TRBV4-2|TRBD2|-
CASSHRAGGVTDTQYF
TGTGCCAGCAGCCACCGCGCGGGGGGGGTCACAGATACGCAGTATTTT
>TRBJ1-4|TRBV7-9|TRBD1|-
CASSLAWTGEKLFF
TGTGCCAGCAGCTTAGCCTGGACAGGTGAAAAACTGTTTTTT
>TRBJ2-1|TRBV6-6|TRBD2|once
CASSWAGLAANEQFF
TGTGCCAGCAGTTGGGCGGGACTAGCGGCGAACGAGCAGTTCTTC
>TRBJ1-1|TRBV6-1|-|-
CASSEGPAGLYTEAFF
TGTGCCAGCAGTGAAGGTCCCGCAGGGCTGTACACTGAAGCTTTCTTT
>TRBJ2-7|TRBV7-8|TRBD1|-
CASSLIGQGFNEQYF
TGTGCCAGCAGCCTCATAGGACAGGGTTTCAACGAGCAGTACTTC
>TRBJ1-2|TRBV5-4|TRBD1|-
CASSLGGGYYGYTF
TGTGCCAGCAGCTTGGGAGGGGGCTACTATGGCTACACCTTC
>TRBJ2-2|TRBV2|TRBD2|-
CASSGRGVAGELFF
TGTGCCAGCAGTGGGCGGGGGGTCGCCGGGGAGCTGTTTTTT
>TRBJ2-6|TRBV12-5|-|-
CASGFQMGPGANVLTF
TGTGCTAGTGGTTTCCAGATGGGGCCTGGGGCCAACGTCCTGACTTTC
>TRBJ1-2|TRBV6-1|TRBD1|-
CASRTGTGNYGYTF
TGTGCCAGCAGGACCGGGACAGGGAACTATGGCTACACCTTC
>TRBJ2-6|TRBV5-1|-|-
CASSNTPRGPGANVLTF
TGCGCCAGTAGCAATACTCCCAGGGGCCCTGGGGCCAACGTCCTGACTTTC
>TRBJ2-7|TRBV5-4|TRBD1|-
CASSSTARDRDYEQYF
TGTGCCAGCAGCTCAACAGCACGGGACAGGGACTACGAGCAGTACTTC
>TRBJ1-2|TRBV7-9|-|-
CASSLTPANYGYTF
TGTGCCAGCAGCTTAACTCCGGCTAACTATGGCTACACCTTC
>TRBJ1-6|TRBV27|-|-
CASSLTGQSYNSPLHF
TGTGCCAGCAGTTTAACAGGGCAATCCTATAATTCACCCCTCCACTTT
>TRBJ1-1|TRBV20-1|-|-
CSASTDTEAFF
TGCAGTGCTAGTACGGACACTGAAGCTTTCTTT
>TRBJ2-7|TRBV27|-|-
CASSLTFTGVRVYEQYF
TGTGCCAGCAGTTTAACTTTTACAGGAGTAAGGGTGTACGAGCAGTACTTC
>TRBJ2-7|TRBV5-6|TRBD1|-
CASSGAGTGFRHEQYF
TGTGCCAGCAGCGGCGCCGGGACAGGGTTTAGGCACGAGCAGTACTTC
>TRBJ1-6|TRBV6-5|-|-
CASNPTFNSPLHF
TGTGCCAGCAACCCAACTTTTAATTCACCCCTCCACTTT
>TRBJ1-1|TRBV30|-|-
CAWSLGGAVAFF
TGTGCCTGGAGTCTTGGGGGGGCGGTTGCTTTCTTT
>TRBJ1-1|TRBV7-9|TRBD1|-
CASSPRGQGGNTEAFF
TGTGCCAGCAGCCCTAGGGGACAGGGTGGGAACACTGAAGCTTTCTTT
>TRBJ2-1|TRBV7-2|-|-
CTTAREASVYNEQFF
TGTACTACAGCGAGAGAGGCTAGCGTGTACAATGAGCAGTTCTTC
>TRBJ2-7|TRBV6-6|TRBD2|-
CASSPGPGGGSYEQYF
TGTGCCAGCAGCCCGGGCCCCGGCGGGGGGTCCTACGAGCAGTACTTC
>TRBJ2-1|TRBV7-9|-|-
CASRQLAHEQFF
TGTGCCAGCAGGCAACTAGCCCATGAGCAGTTCTTC
>TRBJ2-5|TRBV11-2|-|once
CASSLTADSQETQYF
TGTGCCAGCAGCTTAACTGCGGACAGCCAAGAGACCCAGTACTTC
>TRBJ1-5|TRBV6-6|TRBD1|-
CASSYGQGIQPQHF
TGTGCCAGCAGTTACGGACAGGGGATTCAGCCCCAGCATTTT
>TRBJ2-7|TRBV5-6|-|-
CASSSWRGPGEPYEQYF
TGTGCCAGCAGCTCATGGAGGGGACCAGGAGAACCCTACGAGCAGTACTTC
>TRBJ1-5|TRBV19|TRBD1|-
CASQPGTGGLNQPQHF
TGTGCCAGTCAGCCCGGGACAGGGGGTTTGAATCAGCCCCAGCATTTT
>TRBJ1-1|TRBV7-9|TRBD1|-
CASSRQGNTEAFF
TGTGCCAGCAGTCGACAGGGGAACACTGAAGCTTTCTTT
>TRBJ1-1|TRBV16|-|-
CASSQFSTEAFF
TGTGCCAGCAGCCAATTTAGCACTGAAGCTTTCTTT
>TRBJ1-5|TRBV7-8|TRBD1|-
CASGLSGQVHIGNQPQHF
TGTGCCAGCGGCTTAAGTGGACAGGTCCATATAGGCAATCAGCCCCAGCATTTT
>TRBJ2-7|TRBV5-1|TRBD1|-
CASSPMPGTASYEQYF
TGCGCCAGCAGCCCCATGCCCGGGACAGCCTCCTACGAGCAGTACTTC
>TRBJ1-2|TRBV29-1|-|-
CSALAGSDGYTF
TGCAGCGCACTTGCAGGGTCGGATGGCTACACCTTC
>TRBJ2-2|TRBV19|-|-
CASSTGYTGELFF
TGTGCCAGTAGCACAGGATACACCGGGGAGCTGTTTTTT
>TRBJ2-7|TRBV10-2|TRBD2|-
CASSEKVAGAYEQYF
TGCGCCAGCAGTGAGAAGGTAGCGGGGGCCTACGAGCAGTACTTC
>TRBJ2-5|TRBV4-1|TRBD1|-
CASSPGQGWETQYF
TGCGCCAGCAGCCCGGGACAGGGGTGGGAGACCCAGTACTTC
>TRBJ2-2|TRBV10-3|-|few
CAISGGGDTGELFF
TGTGCCATCAGTGGAGGGGGGGACACCGGGGAGCTGTTTTTT
>TRBJ2-7|TRBV7-9|-|-
CASSLGAKYEQYF
TGTGCCAGCAGCCTTGGGGCAAAATACGAGCAGTACTTC
>TRBJ2-3|TRBV7-9|-|-
CASSGDSTDTQYF
TGTGCCAGCAGCGGAGATAGCACAGATACGCAGTATTTT
>TRBJ1-2|TRBV6-5|TRBD1|-
CASSYGTVYGYTF
TGTGCCAGCAGTTACGGGACAGTCTATGGCTACACCTTC
>TRBJ2-2|TRBV2|TRBD1|-
CASKGTGNTGELFF
TGTGCCAGCAAAGGGACAGGCAACACCGGGGAGCTGTTTTTT
>TRBJ1-1|TRBV6-5|-|-
CASSYSREAFF
TGTGCCAGCAGTTACTCCCGGGAGGCTTTCTTT
>TRBJ2-5|TRBV5-1|-|once
CASSPVGGTRERETQYF
TGCGCCAGCAGCCCCGTCGGCGGGACCCGGGAGAGGGAGACCCAGTACTTC
>TRBJ2-5|TRBV7-2|-|-
CASSLERGLETQYF
TGTGCCAGCAGCTTAGAAAGGGGCCTCGAGACCCAGTACTTC
>TRBJ2-2|TRBV27|-|-
CASSSRTVSGELFF
TGTGCCAGCAGTTCCCGGACAGTGTCCGGGGAGCTGTTTTTT
>TRBJ1-1|TRBV18|TRBD1|-
CASSPQVGQGSEAFF
TGTGCCAGCTCACCACAAGTGGGACAGGGATCTGAAGCTTTCTTT
>TRBJ2-7|TRBV7-2|TRBD2|-
CASGSGLARYEQYF
TGTGCCAGCGGCTCCGGACTAGCGCGCTACGAGCAGTACTTC
>TRBJ1-1|TRBV5-1|-|-
CASSLREPTEAFF
TGCGCCAGCAGCTTGCGAGAGCCCACTGAAGCTTTCTTT
>TRBJ2-7|TRBV10-3|TRBD1|-
CAITQGTGHNSAYEQYF
TGTGCCATCACCCAGGGGACAGGACACAACTCAGCCTACGAGCAGTACTTC